This T cell receptor beta chain was sequenced in a study of patients and donors after allogeneic stem cell transplantation. Trimming took off 4 bases at V and 4 bases at J, with 23 bases between the two ends. The CDR3 is made up of 17 amino acids. Germline V CDR1 and CDR2: SGHRS, YFSETQ. TCRdb fed the RT-PCR reads into MiXCR, producing one record per CDR3 protein. The sample yields approximately 150,000 distinct CDR3 sequences, 30% to 45% seen once. This chain joins TRBV5-1 and TRBJ1-1; no definite D call. This sequence originates from a human donor who was either an allogeneic HSCT recipient or a stem cell or donor lymphocyte infusion donor (not recorded which). It is not recorded whose cells these are; they may come from a transplant donor. The material sequenced was blood, either unsorted or a sorted T cell fraction (not recorded which). The CDR3 region is CASSLRTGAYIPTEAFF. For the CDR3, the DNA is TGCGCCAGCAGCCTGAGGACTGGAGCATATATTCCCACTGAAGCTTTCTTT.